This paragraph covers one TCR beta chain sequence. Its target is not known. This sample was taken from a study of Ad26.COV2.S vaccination and SARS-CoV-2 variants. Study-wide context: Ad26.COV2.S given intramuscularly, once or twice 56 days apart.

The CDR3 runs to 14 residues. The ends lost 1 base at V and 5 bases at J; junction bases unmatched: 6. CDR1 GTSNPN and CDR2 SVGIG come from the germline V gene (reference sequence). Findings of the study overall: Total T cell responses may have been underestimated by the TCR breadth and depth analyses. Placebo recipients trailed vaccine recipients in spike-specific TCR breadth.

Method: immunoSEQ multiplex PCR; TCRdb's copy keeps in-frame clones and lacks some. The sample lists 510,000 or so clones; 87% were seen once. Treatment in this sample: approximately 18 received Ad26.COV2.S at low or high dose, single or two shots; roughly five received placebo; per-sample allocation not given. Samples came from day 63 after the first vaccine or placebo injection. An Ad26 vector that expressed Wuhan-strain SARS-CoV-2 spike constituted the vaccine. This sample comprised peripheral blood, obtained in a trial of Ad26.COV2.S vaccine versus placebo. This receptor was obtained from a person aged 18 to 59 who received the Ad26.COV2.S COVID-19 vaccine or a placebo. This chain links TRBV30 with TRBJ2-7, with 9 bases aligning to TRBD1. CDR3 sequence (DNA): TGTGCCTGGAGTGCCGGGACAGGGTCCCACGAGCAGTACTTC. Amino acids: CAWSAGTGSHEQYF.